These 13 T cell receptor beta chains share one sample of origin, sequenced in a study of cytomegalovirus exposure and HLA in healthy donors. PCR primers comprised 60 Vbeta and 13 Jbeta primers. The table came from immunoSEQ multiplex PCR; TCRdb's copy has only in-frame clones and leaves some out. The sample lists under 200,000 clones; approximately 84% were seen once. Sequencing was performed on PBMCs. Receptors were obtained from a man between 25 and 39 years old in good health and CMV-seropositive.

The chain employs TRBV6-5 and TRBJ1-5; D remains ambiguous. The CDR3 covers 14 residues. The V gene lost 0 bases and the J gene lost 6 bases, with 9 bases spanning the gap. Per the germline V gene, CDR1 is MNHEY and CDR2 is SVGAGI. The CDR3 here is CASSYSAGSQPQHF. The CDR3 coding sequence is TGTGCCAGCAGTTACTCTGCCGGGAGTCAGCCCCAGCATTTT.

V and J are TRBV12-5 and TRBJ2-5, with 10 bases aligning to TRBD1. With the DNA end fitting TRBJ2-7 better, the J assignment may be wrong. This CDR3 comprises 17 residues. Germline CDR1 is LGHNT and CDR2 is FRNRAP. The CDR3 nucleotides are TGTGCTAGTGGTTCCGGGACAGGGGAGACTAGCTCCTACGAGCAGTACTTC. Amino acid sequence: CASGSGTGETSSYEQYF.

The chain joins TRBV4-3 to TRBJ2-2; no reliable D call. Trimming took off 0 bases at V and 5 bases at J, with 7 bases between the two ends. The germline V gene has CDR1 LGHNA and CDR2 YSLEER. The CDR3 has 14 residues. This chain's CDR3 is CASSQDHGTGELFF. CDR3 in DNA: TGCGCCAGCAGCCAAGATCACGGTACCGGGGAGCTGTTTTTT.

This clone was observed a few times. This rearrangement joins TRBV2 to TRBJ2-7; unclear D gene. Trimming removed 5 bases from V and 6 bases from J, with 8 bases in between. Germline-derived CDR1 and CDR2 are SNHLY and FYNNEI. The CDR3 is 11 amino acids. CDR3 amino acids: CASSLQLEQYF. The CDR3 nucleotides are TGTGCCAGCAGTTTACAGCTCGAGCAGTACTTC.

The gene calls are TRBV15 and TRBJ1-1; 7 bases are shared with TRBD1. The junction had 6 bases not matched to a gene; V was cut back by 5 bases and J by 6 bases. The CDR3 runs to 13 residues. Per germline, CDR1 LNHNV and CDR2 YYDKDF (reference sequence). CDR3 protein: CATSVRQGAEAFF. DNA for the CDR3: TGTGCCACCAGCGTACGACAGGGAGCTGAAGCTTTCTTT.

The chain couples TRBV7-8 to TRBJ1-5, with TRBD1 matching over 9 bases. The germline CDR1 and CDR2 sequences are SGHVS and FQNEAQ. V was clipped by 4 bases and J by 4 bases; unmatched bases: 5. The CDR3 covers 15 residues. The CDR3 loop reads CASSWGQGQNQPQHF. DNA of the CDR3: TGTGCCAGCAGCTGGGGACAGGGCCAGAATCAGCCCCAGCATTTT. Full variable domain (missing parts from reference TRBV7-8 and TRBJ1-5): GAGVSQSPRYKVAKRGQDVALRCDPISGHVSLFWYQQALGQGPEFLTYFQNEAQLDKSGLPSDRFFAERPEGSVSTLKIQRTQQEDSAVYLCASSWGQGQNQPQHFGDGTRLSIL.

V is TRBV6-1 and J is TRBJ1-2, with 8 bases identical to TRBD1. CDR1 is MNHNS, CDR2 SASEGT, per germline. This CDR3 contains 14 residues. Trimming at V came to 5 bases and at J to 5 bases, leaving 7 bases not matched to a gene. The CDR3 protein is CASSPWTGPYGYTF. The CDR3 bases are TGTGCCAGCAGTCCTTGGACAGGGCCGTATGGCTACACCTTC.

The rearrangement links TRBV5-1 to TRBJ2-1, with 10 bases lining up with TRBD2. The V segment lost 0 bases and the J segment 7 bases; nucleotides outside the gene matches: 7. The germline V gene encodes CDR1 SGHRS and CDR2 YFSETQ. The CDR3 extends over 16 amino acids. CDR3: CASSLEMTSGSNEQFF. The CDR3 DNA sequence: TGCGCCAGCAGCTTGGAGATGACTAGCGGGTCGAATGAGCAGTTCTTC.

The V call is TRBV6-1, the J call TRBJ2-5; 12 positions match TRBD2. There are 15 residues in the CDR3. From germline, CDR1 is MNHNS and CDR2 SASEGT. V shed 2 bases, J shed 2 bases, and the junction held 0 bases outside the gene matches. DNA for the CDR3: TGTGCCAGCAGTGAACTAGCGGGAGGGCAAGAGACCCAGTACTTC. Translated: CASSELAGGQETQYF.

V usage is TRBV9 and J usage is TRBJ1-1, with 11 nucleotides matching TRBD1. V was clipped by 0 bases and J by 5 bases; unmatched bases: 15. CDR1 and CDR2 (germline): SGDLS, YYNGEE. The length of the CDR3 is 19 residues. The CDR3 coding sequence is TGTGCCAGCAGCGTAGAATGGAACCCGGGACAGGGGGTAGAAACTGAAGCTTTCTTT. Its translation: CASSVEWNPGQGVETEAFF.

The V gene is TRBV7-9, the J gene TRBJ1-6, with D maybe TRBD1 (5 bases). Between the trimmed V and J ends, which lost 5 bases and 7 bases, there was a span of 15 bases. The CDR3 loop spans 15 amino acids. The germline V gene has CDR1 SEHNR and CDR2 FQNEAQ (reference sequence). CDR3 bases: TGTGCCAGCAGCCCGACGGGACTGGGGAATTCACCCCTCCACTTT. Protein: CASSPTGLGNSPLHF.

The gene calls are TRBV9 and TRBJ2-1, with 7 bases identical to TRBD1. Germline values: CDR1 SGDLS, CDR2 YYNGEE. The CDR3 spans 13 residues. The V segment lost 4 bases and the J segment 7 bases; nucleotides outside the gene matches: 5. The CDR3 spells CASSFRQGNEQFF. The DNA for the CDR3 is TGTGCCAGCAGCTTCAGACAGGGAAATGAGCAGTTCTTC.

This chain joins TRBV6-1 and TRBJ2-7; 9 nucleotides align to TRBD2. The trim removed 5 bases at V and 7 bases at J, leaving 6 bases unmatched. The CDR3 is 13 amino acids. CDR1 is MNHNS, CDR2 SASEGT, per germline. CDR3 amino acids: CASSPSGNGEQYV. CDR3 bases: TGTGCCAGCAGTCCTAGCGGGAACGGTGAGCAGTACGTC.